The 23 T cell receptor beta chains below all came from one sample that was sequenced in a study of blood T cell repertoires in COVID-19. This table comes from immunoSEQ multiplex PCR, and its TCRdb copy is limited to in-frame clones, with some not included. The sample shows 11,000 to 15,000 clones, 85% to 90% of them seen only once. The sequenced sample was peripheral blood. The origin of the receptors is a man aged 45-65 years with active COVID-19.

This chain joins TRBV19 and TRBJ2-1; D is possibly TRBD1 (6 bases). V was trimmed by 5 bases and J by 9 bases, leaving 14 bases between them. Germline V gives CDR1 LNHDA, CDR2 SQIVND (reference sequence). The CDR3 sequence is 13 residues long. CDR3 nucleotides: TGTGCCAGTAGTTCCAGACAGGCAGGTGAGCAGTTCTTC. This gives the protein CASSSRQAGEQFF.

The chain links TRBV7-3 to TRBJ2-7; 8 nucleotides line up with TRBD2. The CDR3 length is 17 residues. The J segment lost 2 bases and the V segment lost 2 bases, leaving 11 bases of the junction unmatched. The germline V gene encodes CDR1 SGHTA and CDR2 FQGTGA. CDR3 bases: TGTGCCAGCAGCTTACACGGGAGGGGTGAAGCTCCCTACGAGCAGTACTTC. This sequence encodes CASSLHGRGEAPYEQYF.

V usage is TRBV7-9 and J usage is TRBJ1-2, with a tentative D call TRBD1 (6 bases). The germline CDR1 and CDR2 sequences are SEHNR and FQNEAQ (reference sequence). The V end lost 3 bases, the J end lost 4 bases, and 12 bases lay between the germline ends. This CDR3 comprises 14 residues. The CDR3 loop is CASSLGGQSYGYTF. Here the CDR3 DNA reads TGTGCCAGCAGCTTGGGGGGGCAGAGCTATGGCTACACCTTC.

This clone appeared once. The V gene is TRBV12-3 or TRBV12-4, the J gene TRBJ2-7; TRBD1 matches at 7 bases. Trimming cost V 4 bases and J 7 bases; bases outside gene matches: 7. The CDR3 is 13 residues long. CDR3 bases: TGTGCCAGCAGTTACAGGGGAGAGGGGGAGCAGTACTTC. It yields the protein CASSYRGEGEQYF.

V gene TRBV27 combines with J gene TRBJ2-1; 12 bases agree with TRBD2. Germline V gene data show CDR1 as MNHEY and CDR2 as SMNVEV (reference sequence). The junction had 13 bases not matched to a gene; V was cut back by 5 bases and J by 8 bases. The CDR3 consists of 17 residues. This chain's CDR3 is CASSPQSASGGGHEQFF. In DNA form, the CDR3 reads TGTGCCAGCAGTCCCCAATCAGCTAGCGGGGGGGGGCATGAGCAGTTCTTC.

This chain links TRBV4-3 with TRBJ2-1; no definite D call. Germline V gives CDR1 LGHNA, CDR2 YSLEER. The V and J ends lost 4 bases and 0 bases respectively, with 4 bases between them. CDR3 length equals 13 residues. CDR3 protein: CASSRGSYNEQFF. The DNA for the CDR3 is TGCGCCAGCAGCCGAGGCTCCTACAATGAGCAGTTCTTC.

This chain joins TRBV28 and TRBJ1-2, with 9 positions matching TRBD1. Trimming removed 5 bases from V and 14 bases from J; junction bases left unmatched: 6. The V gene's germline CDR1 is MDHEN and CDR2 SYDVKM. CDR3 size: 11 residues. CDR3 loop: CASSPQGARTF. In DNA form, the CDR3 reads TGTGCCAGCAGTCCACAGGGGGCTAGGACCTTC.

The V and J genes are TRBV28 and TRBJ1-1, with D possibly being TRBD1 (5 bases). V was clipped by 10 bases and J by 4 bases, with 16 bases between them. The CDR3 sequence is 13 residues long. Germline values: CDR1 MDHEN, CDR2 SYDVKM. The CDR3 reads CATSMGGATEAFF. The CDR3 nucleotides are TGTGCCACATCCATGGGAGGGGCCACTGAAGCTTTCTTT.

This clone appeared once. V is TRBV6-5 and J is TRBJ2-7; 7 positions match TRBD2. V lost 6 bases and J lost 3; bases outside the gene matches: 5. Per the germline V gene, CDR1 is MNHEY and CDR2 is SVGAGI. The CDR3 totals 13 residues. The CDR3 coding sequence is TGTGCCAGCAGGTCGCTAGCGGTCTACGAGCAGTACTTC. Translation: CASRSLAVYEQYF.

This chain connects TRBV6-5 to TRBJ1-1; 10 bases match TRBD1. The CDR3 sequence is 15 residues long. Germline-derived CDR1 and CDR2 are MNHEY and SVGAGI. V shed 6 bases and J 5 bases; nucleotides not matched to a gene: 9. The CDR3 sequence is CASSDRGPLGTEAFF. The CDR3 nucleotides read TGTGCCAGCAGCGACAGGGGGCCTTTGGGGACTGAAGCTTTCTTT.

V and J are TRBV15 and TRBJ2-1; 11 bases are a match to TRBD2. With V trimmed by 0 bases and J by 6 bases, 1 base remained unmatched. The CDR3 has 15 residues. Germline CDR1 reads LNHNV; CDR2 reads YYDKDF (reference sequence). The CDR3 coding sequence is TGTGCCACCAGCAGAGAACTAGCGGGGGTCAATGAGCAGTTCTTC. Translation gives CATSRELAGVNEQFF. The full variable domain, in which reference TRBV15 and TRBJ2-1 provide the parts outside the CDR3, is DAMVIQNPRYQVTQFGKPVTLSCSQTLNHNVMYWYQQKSSQAPKLLFHYYDKDFNNEADTPDNFQSRRPNTSFCFLDIRSPGLGDTAMYLCATSRELAGVNEQFFGPGTRLTVL.

This clone was detected only once. The CDR3 DNA is TGCGCCAGCAGCGTGGGACAGCCTTATGGCTACACCTTC. Translating it yields CASSVGQPYGYTF. The gene calls are TRBV5-1 and TRBJ1-2, with 7 bases matching TRBD1. This CDR3 is 13 amino acids long. The ends lost 4 bases at V and 5 bases at J; junction bases unmatched: 5. In germline, CDR1 is SGHRS, CDR2 YFSETQ.

V usage is TRBV19 and J usage is TRBJ2-7, with 8 bases that match TRBD2. Germline V gives CDR1 LNHDA, CDR2 SQIVND (reference sequence). Losses at the gene ends were 3 bases for V and 4 bases for J; bases not matched to a gene: 5. The CDR3 totals 14 residues. This CDR3 is CASSIEAGAYEQYF. CDR3 bases: TGTGCCAGTAGTATTGAAGCGGGAGCTTACGAGCAGTACTTC.

The CDR3 protein is CASSSKIYEQYF. The CDR3 DNA is TGTGCCAGCAGCTCTAAGATCTACGAGCAGTACTTC. V gene TRBV7-9 combines with J gene TRBJ2-7; D remains unclear. This CDR3 region has 12 residues. V lost 4 bases, J lost 3 bases, and 7 bases lay in between. Germline V CDR1 and CDR2: SEHNR, FQNEAQ (reference sequence). Drawing the rest from reference TRBV7-9 and TRBJ2-7, the complete variable domain is DTGVSQNPRHKITKRGQNVTFRCDPISEHNRLYWYRQTLGQGPEFLTYFQNEAQLEKSRLLSDRFSAERPKGSFSTLEIQRTEQGDSAMYLCASSSKIYEQYFGPGTRLTVT.

J is TRBJ2-7 and V is TRBV7-8; perhaps TRBD1 as D (6 bases). CDR3 size: 16 residues. V gave up 5 bases and J gave up 0 bases, with 17 bases separating them. The germline gives CDR1 SGHVS, CDR2 FQNEAQ. CDR3 sequence (DNA): TGTGCCAGCAGCCCAAGAAAGGCACAGGGCTCCTACGAGCAGTACTTC. It translates to CASSPRKAQGSYEQYF.

V is TRBV19 and J is TRBJ2-3; TRBD2 might be the D (5 bases). The CDR3 runs to 15 residues. Germline V CDR1 and CDR2: LNHDA, SQIVND (reference sequence). V lost 3 bases to trimming and J lost 1 base, with 11 bases between them. CDR3 loop: CASSMASYRTDTQYF. DNA for the CDR3: TGTGCCAGTAGTATGGCTAGCTATCGCACAGATACGCAGTATTTT. The entire variable domain, with the rest obtained from reference TRBV19 and TRBJ2-3, is as follows: DGGITQSPKYLFRKEGQNVTLSCEQNLNHDAMYWYRQDPGQGLRLIYYSQIVNDFQKGDIAEGYSVSREKKESFPLTVTSAQKNPTAFYLCASSMASYRTDTQYFGPGTRLTVL.

The chain couples TRBV5-4 to TRBJ2-5; TRBD2 might be the D (5 bases). The CDR3 is 15 amino acids. V shed 1 base and J shed 2 bases, with 12 bases lying between them. Germline CDR1 SGHNT, CDR2 YYREEE (reference sequence). This CDR3 reads CASSLSPSGQETQYF. CDR3 DNA sequence: TGTGCCAGCAGCTTGAGTCCCAGCGGACAAGAGACCCAGTACTTC.

J is TRBJ1-5 and V is TRBV6-2 or TRBV6-3, with D maybe TRBD1 (6 bases). Per germline, CDR1 MNHEY and CDR2 SVGEGT. Between the trimmed V and J ends, which lost 5 bases and 0 bases, there was a span of 20 bases. CDR3 length equals 18 residues. DNA for the CDR3: TGTGCCAGCAGTCTATCGTCGGACAGTCGGGTTAGCAATCAGCCCCAGCATTTT. Encoded protein: CASSLSSDSRVSNQPQHF.

This chain uses TRBV11-3 with TRBJ1-2; weak D call: TRBD1 (6 bases). The CDR3 is 14 residues long. Trimming cost V 5 bases and J 5 bases, with 15 bases left between them. Germline-derived CDR1 and CDR2 are SGHNT and YENEEA. CDR3 DNA: TGTGCCAGCAGCGATTCAACAGGGTGGTATGGCTACACCTTC. This codes for CASSDSTGWYGYTF. The full variable domain, its missing parts supplied by reference TRBV11-3 and TRBJ1-2, is EAGVVQSPRYKIIEKKQPVAFWCNPISGHNTLYWYLQNLGQGPELLIRYENEEAVDDSQLPKDRFSAERLKGVDSTLKIQPAELGDSAVYLCASSDSTGWYGYTFGSGTRLTVV.

The V call is TRBV27, the J call TRBJ2-5; a weak D match, TRBD1 (6 bases). Germline CDR1 is MNHEY and CDR2 is SMNVEV (reference sequence). V was trimmed by 6 bases and J by 5 bases, leaving 16 bases between them. This CDR3 is 14 amino acids long. Here the CDR3 reads CASSALGAVETQYF. The CDR3 coding sequence is TGTGCCAGCAGCGCTTTGGGGGCGGTTGAGACCCAGTACTTC.

J is TRBJ1-2 and V is TRBV11-2; no reliable D call. CDR1 SGHAT and CDR2 FQNNGV come from the germline V gene. The CDR3 length is 14 residues. Trimming stripped 0 bases from V and 3 bases from J, with 8 bases between. CDR3 nucleotide sequence: TGTGCCAGCAGCTTAGATCCCGCGTACTATGGCTACACCTTC. Translating it yields CASSLDPAYYGYTF. The whole variable domain, remainder taken from reference TRBV11-2 and TRBJ1-2, is EAGVAQSPRYKIIEKRQSVAFWCNPISGHATLYWYQQILGQGPKLLIQFQNNGVVDDSQLPKDRFSAERLKGVDSTLKIQPAKLEDSAVYLCASSLDPAYYGYTFGSGTRLTVV.

In its sample, this clone was seen once. The CDR3 DNA sequence: TGCGCCAGCAGCCAAGGGACACAGGGAACGAGCAATCAGCCCCAGCATTTT. Translation: CASSQGTQGTSNQPQHF. The genes are TRBV4-1 and TRBJ1-5, with D perhaps TRBD1 (6 bases). The germline V gene has CDR1 MGHRA and CDR2 YSYEKL. V was cut by 1 base and J by 1 base, with 14 bases left in between. This CDR3 contains 17 residues.

The rearrangement links TRBV5-8 to TRBJ1-1; 7 bases match TRBD1. The CDR3 spans 16 residues. CDR1 is SGHTS, CDR2 YDEGEE, per germline. V was pared by 4 bases and J by 5 bases, with 14 bases of the junction left unmatched. CDR3 bases: TGTGCCAGCAGCCCCATAGGGGGCCGGGGGGGGACTGAAGCTTTCTTT. Its protein is CASSPIGGRGGTEAFF. The whole variable domain, filled in from reference TRBV5-8 and TRBJ1-1, reads EAGVTQSPTHLIKTRGQQATLRCSPISGHTSVYWYQQALGLGLQFLLWYDEGEERNRGNFPPRFSGRQFPNYSSELNVNALELEDSALYLCASSPIGGRGGTEAFFGQGTRLTVV.